The clone carrying this TCR beta chain was seen at least ten times. Its antigen is unidentified. This sample is drawn from a study of human T cells and chemical hapten exposure. Points from the study as a whole: Having alopecia, the donors may differ immunologically from healthy people.

Time point: patch test 3, about 24 weeks after DPC sensitization. As to treatment: therapeutic diphenylcyclopropenone sensitization with weekly scalp DPC. TCRdb itself ran the RACE reads through MiXCR, one entry per CDR3 protein. The sample contains some 30,000 distinct CDR3 sequences, more than 5% of which appear only once. This CDR3 spans 17 amino acids. V dropped 1 base and J dropped 2; count of bases not matched to a gene: 10. CDR1 SGHNT and CDR2 YENEEA come from the germline V gene. The source was whole blood, collected in connection with sensitization to the hapten diphenylcyclopropenone (DPC). The source is a young man with alopecia areata. Some clones in this sample may be carry-over from other donors' samples. The chain links TRBV11-3 to TRBJ2-5; TRBD1 matches at 7 bases. The CDR3 here is CASSLGSVGQPQETQYF. The CDR3 DNA reads as TGTGCCAGCAGCTTAGGGAGTGTGGGACAGCCGCAAGAGACCCAGTACTTC.